This TCR beta chain came from a study of shared clonotypes between healthy human individuals. Naive CD8 cells were CD45RO-negative, positively selected for CCR7, excluding terminally differentiated effector memory CD45RA+ cells. Sequenced by immunoSEQ multiplex PCR; TCRdb stores in-frame clones only, minus some. The data show about 2.1 million clones, with about 93% seen just once and around 1.7% held by the top ten. This clone was counted only a few times. The germline V gene has CDR1 MRHNA and CDR2 SNTAGT. CDR3 length equals 14 residues. Trimming stripped 6 bases from V and 7 bases from J, with 16 bases between.

The sample comprised naive CD8+ T cells from PBMCs. The chain joins TRBV6-4 to TRBJ1-5; TRBD1 might be the D (5 bases). The clonotype comes from a man aged 18 to 29 in good health. Some clones in this sample may be carry-over from other donors' samples. The CDR3 DNA sequence: TGTGCCAGCAGCATAAGGGCTGGGGACCAGCCCCAGCATTTT. Encoded protein: CASSIRAGDQPQHF.